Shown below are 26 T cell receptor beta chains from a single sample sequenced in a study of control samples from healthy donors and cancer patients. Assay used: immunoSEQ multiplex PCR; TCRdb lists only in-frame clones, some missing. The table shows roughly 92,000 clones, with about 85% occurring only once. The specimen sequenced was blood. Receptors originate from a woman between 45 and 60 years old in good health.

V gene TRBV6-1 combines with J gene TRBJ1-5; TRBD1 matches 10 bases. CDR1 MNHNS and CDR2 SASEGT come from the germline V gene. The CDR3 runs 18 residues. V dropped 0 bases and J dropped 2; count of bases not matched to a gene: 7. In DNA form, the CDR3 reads TGTGCCAGCAGTGAAGCCAAGGACAGGGGGGTTGGCAATCAGCCCCAGCATTTT. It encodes CASSEAKDRGVGNQPQHF.

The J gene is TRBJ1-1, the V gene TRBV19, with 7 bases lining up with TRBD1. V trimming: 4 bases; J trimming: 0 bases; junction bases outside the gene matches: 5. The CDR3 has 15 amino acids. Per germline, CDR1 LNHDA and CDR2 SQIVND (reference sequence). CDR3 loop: CASSSNRGLNTEAFF. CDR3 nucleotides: TGTGCCAGTAGTAGCAACAGGGGCTTGAACACTGAAGCTTTCTTT.

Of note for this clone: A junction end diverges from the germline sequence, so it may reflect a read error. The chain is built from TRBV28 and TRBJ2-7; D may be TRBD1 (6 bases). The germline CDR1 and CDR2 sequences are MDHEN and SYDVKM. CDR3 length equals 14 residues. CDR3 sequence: CASSLWTATYEQYF. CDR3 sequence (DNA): TGTGCCAGCAGTCTATGGACAGCCACCTACGAGCAGTACTTC.

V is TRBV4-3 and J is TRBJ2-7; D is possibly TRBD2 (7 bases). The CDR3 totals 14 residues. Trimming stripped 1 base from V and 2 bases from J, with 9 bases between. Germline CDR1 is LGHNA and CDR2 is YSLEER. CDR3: CASSQGGGPYEQYF. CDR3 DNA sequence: TGCGCCAGCAGCCAAGGGGGGGGGCCCTACGAGCAGTACTTC.

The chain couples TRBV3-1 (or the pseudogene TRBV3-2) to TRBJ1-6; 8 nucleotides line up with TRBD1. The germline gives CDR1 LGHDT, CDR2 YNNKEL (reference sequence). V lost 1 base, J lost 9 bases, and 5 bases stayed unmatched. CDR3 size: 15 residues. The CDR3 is CASSQGGQGTSPLHF. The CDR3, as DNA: TGTGCCAGCAGCCAAGGCGGACAGGGTACTTCACCCCTCCACTTT.

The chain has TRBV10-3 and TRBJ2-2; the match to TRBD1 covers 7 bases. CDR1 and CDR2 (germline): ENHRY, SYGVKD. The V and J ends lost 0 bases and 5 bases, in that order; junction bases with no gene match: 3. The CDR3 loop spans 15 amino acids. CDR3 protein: CAISESAQGTGELFF. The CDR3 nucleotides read TGTGCCATCAGTGAGTCCGCACAGGGGACCGGGGAGCTGTTTTTT.

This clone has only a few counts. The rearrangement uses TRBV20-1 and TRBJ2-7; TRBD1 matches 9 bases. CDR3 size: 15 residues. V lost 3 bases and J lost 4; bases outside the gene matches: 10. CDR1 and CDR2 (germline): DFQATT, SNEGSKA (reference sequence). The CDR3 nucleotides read TGCAGTGCTAGTCATCCGGGACAGGGTGGGTACGAGCAGTACTTC. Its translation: CSASHPGQGGYEQYF.

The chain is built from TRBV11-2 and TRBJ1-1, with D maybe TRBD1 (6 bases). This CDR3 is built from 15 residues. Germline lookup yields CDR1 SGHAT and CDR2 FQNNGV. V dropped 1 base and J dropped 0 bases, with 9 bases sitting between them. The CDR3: CASSLAGQMNTEAFF. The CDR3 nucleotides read TGTGCCAGCAGCTTAGCCGGACAGATGAACACTGAAGCTTTCTTT.

The CDR3 bases are TGTGCCAGCAGCCTCCTAGCGGGAGGCCATCCGAATGAGCAGTTCTTC. It codes for CASSLLAGGHPNEQFF. V is TRBV11-1 and J is TRBJ2-1; 11 positions agree with TRBD2. Germline V gives CDR1 SGHAT, CDR2 FQDESV (reference sequence). This CDR3 is built from 16 residues. After removal of 5 bases from V and 7 bases from J, the junction contained 10 bases not matched to a gene.

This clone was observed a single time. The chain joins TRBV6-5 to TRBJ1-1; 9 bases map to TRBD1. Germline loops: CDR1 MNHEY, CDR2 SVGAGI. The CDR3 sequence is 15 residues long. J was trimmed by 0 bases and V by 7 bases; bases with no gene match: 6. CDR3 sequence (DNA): TGTGCCAGCAACCCTGGACAGGGGATGAACACTGAAGCTTTCTTT. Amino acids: CASNPGQGMNTEAFF.

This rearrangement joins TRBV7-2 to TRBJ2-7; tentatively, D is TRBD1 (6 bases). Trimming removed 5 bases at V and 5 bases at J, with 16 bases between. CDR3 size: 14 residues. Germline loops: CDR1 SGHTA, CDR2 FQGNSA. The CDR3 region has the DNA TGTGCCAGCAGCCCCCGGACAGTTATCGACGAGCAGTACTTC. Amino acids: CASSPRTVIDEQYF. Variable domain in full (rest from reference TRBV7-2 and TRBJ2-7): GAGVSQSPSNKVTEKGKDVELRCDPISGHTALYWYRQSLGQGLEFLIYFQGNSAPDKSGLPSDRFSAERTGGSVSTLTIQRTQQEDSAVYLCASSPRTVIDEQYFGPGTRLTVT.

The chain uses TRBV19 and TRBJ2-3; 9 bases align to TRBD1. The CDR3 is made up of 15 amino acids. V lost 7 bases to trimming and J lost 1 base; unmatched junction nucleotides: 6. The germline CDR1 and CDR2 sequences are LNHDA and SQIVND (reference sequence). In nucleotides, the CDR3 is TGTGCCAGTAATCAGCGGGACAGGGGCACAGATACGCAGTATTTT. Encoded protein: CASNQRDRGTDTQYF. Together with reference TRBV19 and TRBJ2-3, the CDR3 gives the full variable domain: DGGITQSPKYLFRKEGQNVTLSCEQNLNHDAMYWYRQDPGQGLRLIYYSQIVNDFQKGDIAEGYSVSREKKESFPLTVTSAQKNPTAFYLCASNQRDRGTDTQYFGPGTRLTVL.

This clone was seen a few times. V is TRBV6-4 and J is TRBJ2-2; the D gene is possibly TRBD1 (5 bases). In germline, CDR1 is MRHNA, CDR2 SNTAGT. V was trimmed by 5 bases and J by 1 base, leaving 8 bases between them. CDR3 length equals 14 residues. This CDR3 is CASSPDRNTGELFF. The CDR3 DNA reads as TGTGCCAGCAGTCCTGACAGGAACACCGGGGAGCTGTTTTTT.

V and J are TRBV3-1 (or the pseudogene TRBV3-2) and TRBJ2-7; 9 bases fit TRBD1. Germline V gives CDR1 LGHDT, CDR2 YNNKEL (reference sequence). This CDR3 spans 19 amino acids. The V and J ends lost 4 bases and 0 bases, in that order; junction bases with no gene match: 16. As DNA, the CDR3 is TGTGCCAGCAGCCCATCGACAGGGGGGAAGTATGTGAGCTCCTACGAGCAGTACTTC. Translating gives CASSPSTGGKYVSSYEQYF.

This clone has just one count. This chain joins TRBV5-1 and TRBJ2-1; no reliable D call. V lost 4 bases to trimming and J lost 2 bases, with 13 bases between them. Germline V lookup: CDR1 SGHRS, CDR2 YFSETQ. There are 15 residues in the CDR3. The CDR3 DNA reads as TGCGCCAGCAGCCCCCCCAGGTCCACCTACAATGAGCAGTTCTTC. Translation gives CASSPPRSTYNEQFF.

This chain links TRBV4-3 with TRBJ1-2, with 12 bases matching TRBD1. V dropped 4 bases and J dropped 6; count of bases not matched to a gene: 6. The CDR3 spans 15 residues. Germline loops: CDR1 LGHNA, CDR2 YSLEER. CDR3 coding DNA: TGCGCCAGCAGCCGGGGGACAGGGGGCGCCAATGGCTACACCTTC. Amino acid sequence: CASSRGTGGANGYTF.

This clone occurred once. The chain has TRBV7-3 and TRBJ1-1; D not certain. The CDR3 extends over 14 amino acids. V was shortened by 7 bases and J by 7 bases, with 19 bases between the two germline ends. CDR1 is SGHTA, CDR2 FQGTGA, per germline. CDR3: CASTPGRERSEAFF. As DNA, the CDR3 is TGTGCCAGCACTCCGGGTAGGGAGAGGAGTGAAGCTTTCTTT.

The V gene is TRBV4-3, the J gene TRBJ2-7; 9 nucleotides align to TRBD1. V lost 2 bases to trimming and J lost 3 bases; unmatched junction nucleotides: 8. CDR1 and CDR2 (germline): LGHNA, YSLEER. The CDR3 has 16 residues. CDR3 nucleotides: TGCGCCAGCAGCCAAAACCGGGACAGGGCGTACTACGAGCAGTACTTC. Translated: CASSQNRDRAYYEQYF.

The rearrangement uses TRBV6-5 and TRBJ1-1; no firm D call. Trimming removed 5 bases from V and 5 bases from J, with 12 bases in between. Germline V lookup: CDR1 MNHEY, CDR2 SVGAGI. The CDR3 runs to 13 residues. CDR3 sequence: CASSKTSATEAFF. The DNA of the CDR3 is TGTGCCAGCAGTAAAACATCCGCTACTGAAGCTTTCTTT.

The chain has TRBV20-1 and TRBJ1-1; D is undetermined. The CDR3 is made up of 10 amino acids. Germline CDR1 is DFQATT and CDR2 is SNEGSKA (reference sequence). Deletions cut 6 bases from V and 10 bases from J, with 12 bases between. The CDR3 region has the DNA TGCAGTGCAAGTCGGATTGGAGCTTTCTTT. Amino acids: CSASRIGAFF.

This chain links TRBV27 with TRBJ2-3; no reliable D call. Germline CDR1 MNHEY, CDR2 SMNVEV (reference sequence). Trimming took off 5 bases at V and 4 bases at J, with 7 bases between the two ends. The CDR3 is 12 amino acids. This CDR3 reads CASSVRPDTQYF. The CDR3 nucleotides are TGTGCCAGCAGTGTAAGGCCAGATACGCAGTATTTT.

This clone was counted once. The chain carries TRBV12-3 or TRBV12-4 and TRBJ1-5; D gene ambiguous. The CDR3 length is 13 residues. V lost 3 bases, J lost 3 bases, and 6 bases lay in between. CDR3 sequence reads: CASSFRDNQPQHF. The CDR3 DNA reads TGTGCCAGCAGTTTCCGGGACAATCAGCCCCAGCATTTT.

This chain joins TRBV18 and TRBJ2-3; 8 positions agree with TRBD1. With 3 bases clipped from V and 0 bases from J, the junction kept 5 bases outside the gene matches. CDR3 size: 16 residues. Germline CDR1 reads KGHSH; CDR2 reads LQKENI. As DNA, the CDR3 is TGTGCCAGCTCACCCCAGGGGGCAGGTAGCACAGATACGCAGTATTTT. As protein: CASSPQGAGSTDTQYF.

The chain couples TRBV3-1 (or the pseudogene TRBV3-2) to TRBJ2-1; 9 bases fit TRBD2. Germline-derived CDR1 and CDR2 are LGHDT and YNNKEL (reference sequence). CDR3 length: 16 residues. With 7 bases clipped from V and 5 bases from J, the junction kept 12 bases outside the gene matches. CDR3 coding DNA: TGTGCCAGCAACATCAGCGGGGGGTCCTCTCACAATGAGCAGTTCTTC. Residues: CASNISGGSSHNEQFF.

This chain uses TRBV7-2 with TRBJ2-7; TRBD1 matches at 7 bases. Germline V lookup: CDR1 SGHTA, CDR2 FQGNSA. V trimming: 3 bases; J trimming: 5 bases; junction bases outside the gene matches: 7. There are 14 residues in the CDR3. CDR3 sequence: CASSFSVTGDEQYF. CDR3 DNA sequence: TGTGCCAGCAGCTTCTCGGTTACAGGGGACGAGCAGTACTTC. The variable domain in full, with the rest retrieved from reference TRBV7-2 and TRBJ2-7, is GAGVSQSPSNKVTEKGKDVELRCDPISGHTALYWYRQSLGQGLEFLIYFQGNSAPDKSGLPSDRFSAERTGGSVSTLTIQRTQQEDSAVYLCASSFSVTGDEQYFGPGTRLTVT.

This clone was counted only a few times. For the CDR3, the DNA is TGTGCCAGCAGTAAGGAGACAGGGGCCCGCAATCAGCCCCAGCATTTT. Amino acids: CASSKETGARNQPQHF. The chain uses TRBV2 and TRBJ1-5; 8 bases align to TRBD1. Germline-derived CDR1 and CDR2 are SNHLY and FYNNEI. The V segment lost 5 bases and the J segment 2 bases; nucleotides outside the gene matches: 8. The CDR3 is 16 residues long.